This TCR beta chain was identified in a study of shared clonotypes between healthy human individuals. Data came from immunoSEQ multiplex PCR; TCRdb stores just in-frame clones and leaves some out. This repertoire shows some 450,000 clones, over 60% found once; its top ten account for around 12%. Germline CDR1 SGHDN, CDR2 FVKESK. Trimming shortened V by 1 base and J by 2 bases, and 5 bases separated the two germline ends. The CDR3 spans 14 residues. The chain employs TRBV14 and TRBJ2-2; D gene unclear. The TCR sequence derives from a woman in her forties in good health. Some clones in this sample may be carry-over from other donors' samples. The material sequenced was PBMCs. The DNA of the CDR3 is TGTGCCAGCAGCCAAGTTACCAACACCGGGGAGCTGTTTTTT. Residues: CASSQVTNTGELFF.